These T cell receptor beta chains were read from a single sample in a study of cytomegalovirus exposure and HLA in healthy donors. Using immunoSEQ multiplex PCR, the repertoire was profiled, and TCRdb retains in-frame clones only, with some absent. This sample has about 130,000 clones, with 80% found just once. Material: PBMCs. These receptors came from a man between 40 and 49 years old in good health and CMV-seronegative. Each CDR3 is given with its conserved first and last residue. The order of the fields is V gene, CDR3 length, D gene, clone size, J gene, CDR3 protein, CDR3 DNA. A D gene is named only where the DNA matches it firmly. Size values are once, few and many counts, or a class for expanded clones, and some rows have none.

>TRBV30|18|TRBD2|-|TRBJ2-1
CAWSGNAFTSGGFSEQFF
TGTGCCTGGAGTGGCAACGCCTTTACTAGCGGGGGGTTCAGTGAGCAGTTCTTC
>TRBV30|15|TRBD1|-|TRBJ2-2
CAWSAGTASTGELFF
TGTGCCTGGAGTGCCGGGACAGCCTCCACCGGGGAGCTGTTTTTT
>TRBV30|12|TRBD2|-|TRBJ2-1
CAWSPGGAGQFF
TGTGCCTGGAGTCCGGGGGGGGCCGGGCAGTTCTTC
>TRBV19|13|-|once|TRBJ1-2
CASSTFGQYGYTF
TGTGCCAGTAGTACTTTTGGACAGTATGGCTACACCTTC
>TRBV28|12|-|-|TRBJ2-5
CASSFEGETQYF
TGTGCCAGCAGTTTTGAGGGTGAGACCCAGTACTTC
>TRBV5-1|16|TRBD1|-|TRBJ1-1
CASSLTGGGGNTEAFF
TGCGCCAGCAGCTTAACAGGGGGCGGAGGGAACACTGAAGCTTTCTTT
>TRBV9|14|-|-|TRBJ2-7
CASSARGDIYEQYF
TGTGCCAGCAGCGCCCGGGGGGACATTTACGAGCAGTACTTC
>TRBV28|14|-|-|TRBJ1-5
CASSLAGVNQPQHF
TGTGCCAGCAGTTTGGCAGGGGTCAATCAGCCCCAGCATTTT
>TRBV27|13|-|-|TRBJ2-3
CASRLPSTDTQYF
TGTGCCAGCAGGCTACCCAGCACAGATACGCAGTATTTT
>TRBV7-2|18|TRBD1|-|TRBJ1-5
CASSQGRTGAFPNQPQHF
TGTGCCAGCAGCCAGGGGCGGACAGGGGCTTTTCCCAATCAGCCCCAGCATTTT
>TRBV25-1|12|-|-|TRBJ2-3
CASSESTDTQYF
TGTGCCAGCAGTGAATCGACAGATACGCAGTATTTT
>TRBV6-5|14|TRBD1|-|TRBJ2-7
CASSYGGKQGVQYF
TGTGCCAGCAGTTACGGGGGGAAACAGGGGGTTCAGTACTTC
>TRBV27|19|-|-|TRBJ2-6
CASSFGPRVGSSGANVLTF
TGTGCCAGCAGTTTCGGCCCCAGGGTAGGTAGCTCTGGGGCCAACGTCCTGACTTTC
>TRBV5-1|14|-|-|TRBJ1-4
CASSTGIGLEKLFF
TGCGCCAGCAGCACCGGGATCGGGCTTGAAAAACTGTTTTTT
>TRBV14|14|-|-|TRBJ2-1
CASSQTGLGNEQFF
TGTGCCAGCAGCCAAACAGGGCTGGGGAATGAGCAGTTCTTC
>TRBV2|12|-|-|TRBJ2-5
CASSGEDGTQYF
TGTGCCAGCAGTGGGGAGGACGGGACCCAGTACTTC
>TRBV10-1|14|-|few|TRBJ1-1
CASSAFRKNTEAFF
TGCGCCAGCAGTGCGTTCAGAAAAAACACTGAAGCTTTCTTT
>TRBV7-9|15|-|-|TRBJ2-3
CASSGGTHGTDTQYF
TGTGCCAGCAGCGGCGGGACCCATGGGACAGATACGCAGTATTTT
>TRBV28|16|TRBD1|few|TRBJ1-2
CASSSPGQASSYGYTF
TGTGCCAGCAGTTCACCGGGACAGGCCTCATCGTATGGCTACACCTTC
>TRBV5-4|14|TRBD1|-|TRBJ1-6
CASSWDRANSPLHF
TGTGCCAGCAGCTGGGACAGGGCGAATTCACCCCTCCACTTT
>TRBV5-4|18|-|once|TRBJ2-5
CASSSCAVSPKYQETQYF
TGTGCCAGCAGCTCCTGCGCGGTTAGCCCTAAGTACCAAGAGACCCAGTACTTC
>TRBV6-5|13|-|few|TRBJ1-1
CASRTQGNTEAFF
TGTGCCAGCAGAACACAGGGGAACACTGAAGCTTTCTTT
>TRBV19|13|-|-|TRBJ1-4
CASSKGHNEKLFF
TGTGCCAGTAGTAAGGGGCATAATGAAAAACTGTTTTTT
>TRBV6-1|14|TRBD2|-|TRBJ2-1
CASSQRREGSEQFF
TGTGCCAGCAGTCAACGGCGGGAGGGTAGTGAGCAGTTCTTC
>TRBV5-4|18|-|-|TRBJ2-5
CASSREPGRQATQETQYF
TGTGCCAGCAGCCGGGAACCGGGTAGGCAGGCTACACAAGAGACCCAGTACTTC
>TRBV2|14|TRBD2|-|TRBJ2-3
CASYGLASTDTQYF
TGTGCCAGCTACGGACTAGCGAGCACAGATACGCAGTATTTT
>TRBV10-3|15|TRBD1|-|TRBJ2-2
CAISELAGGTGELFF
TGTGCCATCAGTGAGCTAGCAGGGGGCACCGGGGAGCTGTTTTTT
>TRBV5-1|16|-|-|TRBJ2-2
CASSLGPEEVTGELFF
TGCGCCAGCAGCTTGGGGCCGGAAGAGGTAACCGGGGAGCTGTTTTTT
>TRBV5-4|16|TRBD2|-|TRBJ2-7
CASSPGGTSGFYEQYF
TGTGCCAGCAGCCCTGGGGGGACTAGCGGTTTTTACGAGCAGTACTTC
>TRBV6-1|14|TRBD1|-|TRBJ2-1
CASWTGQPYNEQFF
TGTGCCAGCTGGACGGGACAGCCCTACAATGAGCAGTTCTTC
>TRBV5-1|14|TRBD1|few|TRBJ1-2
CASSLEGQGDGYTF
TGCGCCAGCAGCTTGGAGGGACAGGGGGATGGCTACACCTTC
>TRBV18|12|-|-|TRBJ2-1
CASSPTRGEQFF
TGTGCCAGCTCACCGACGAGGGGGGAGCAGTTCTTC
>TRBV10-3|11|-|-|TRBJ2-7
CAISVGDEQYF
TGTGCCATCAGTGTGGGCGACGAGCAGTACTTC
>TRBV4-1|17|TRBD2|-|TRBJ2-1
CASSQTLAGGPYNEQFF
TGCGCCAGCAGCCAGACACTAGCGGGAGGGCCCTACAATGAGCAGTTCTTC
>TRBV2|15|TRBD2|-|TRBJ2-3
CASSEWASGGDTQYF
TGTGCCAGCAGTGAGTGGGCTAGCGGGGGGGATACGCAGTATTTT
>TRBV6-1|16|-|-|TRBJ1-5
CASSEQGGQGNQPQHF
TGTGCCAGCAGTGAACAAGGCGGCCAGGGGAATCAGCCCCAGCATTTT
>TRBV30|15|TRBD1|few|TRBJ2-7
CAWSKGTGGSYEQYF
TGTGCCTGGAGTAAGGGGACAGGGGGCTCCTACGAGCAGTACTTC
>TRBV5-4|14|-|-|TRBJ1-2
CASSLGRNDYGYTF
TGTGCCAGCAGCTTGGGGCGGAATGACTATGGCTACACCTTC
>TRBV27|16|TRBD1|-|TRBJ2-1
CASSLSIGTGIHEQFF
TGTGCCAGCAGTTTATCGATCGGGACAGGGATCCATGAGCAGTTCTTC